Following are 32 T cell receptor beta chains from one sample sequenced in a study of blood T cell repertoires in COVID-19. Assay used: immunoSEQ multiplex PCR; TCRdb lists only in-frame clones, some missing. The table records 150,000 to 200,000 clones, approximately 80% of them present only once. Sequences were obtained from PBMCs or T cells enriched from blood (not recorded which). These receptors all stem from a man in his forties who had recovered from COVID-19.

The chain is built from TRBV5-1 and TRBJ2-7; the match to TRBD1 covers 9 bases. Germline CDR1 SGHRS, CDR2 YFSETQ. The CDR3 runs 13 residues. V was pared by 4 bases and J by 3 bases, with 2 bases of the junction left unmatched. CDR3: CASSRDRDYEQYF. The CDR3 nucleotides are TGCGCCAGCAGCCGGGACAGGGACTACGAGCAGTACTTC.

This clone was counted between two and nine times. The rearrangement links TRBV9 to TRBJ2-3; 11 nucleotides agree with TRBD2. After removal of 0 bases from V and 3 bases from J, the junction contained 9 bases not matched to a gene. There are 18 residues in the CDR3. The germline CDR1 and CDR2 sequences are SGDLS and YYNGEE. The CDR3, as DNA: TGTGCCAGCAGCGTAGGGAAGCGGGTAGCGGGGGGGACAGATACGCAGTATTTT. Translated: CASSVGKRVAGGTDTQYF.

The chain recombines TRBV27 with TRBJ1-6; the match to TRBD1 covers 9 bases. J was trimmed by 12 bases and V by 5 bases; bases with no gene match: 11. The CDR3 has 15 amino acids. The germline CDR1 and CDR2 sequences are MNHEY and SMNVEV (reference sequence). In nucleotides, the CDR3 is TGTGCCAGCAGTCCGCAGACAGGGGGGTATCGACCCCTCCACTTT. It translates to CASSPQTGGYRPLHF.

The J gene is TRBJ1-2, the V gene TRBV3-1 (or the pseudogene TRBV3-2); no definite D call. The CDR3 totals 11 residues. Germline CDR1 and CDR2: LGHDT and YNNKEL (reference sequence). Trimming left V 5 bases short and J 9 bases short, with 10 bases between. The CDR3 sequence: CASSDSRSYTF. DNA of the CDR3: TGTGCCAGCAGCGACTCCCGAAGCTACACCTTC.

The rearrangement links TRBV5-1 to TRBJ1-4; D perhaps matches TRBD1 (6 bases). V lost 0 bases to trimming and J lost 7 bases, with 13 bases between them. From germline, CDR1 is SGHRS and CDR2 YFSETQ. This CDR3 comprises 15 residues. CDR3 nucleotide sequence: TGCGCCAGCAGCTTGGGAAGGGACACTCTTGAAAAACTGTTTTTT. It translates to CASSLGRDTLEKLFF.

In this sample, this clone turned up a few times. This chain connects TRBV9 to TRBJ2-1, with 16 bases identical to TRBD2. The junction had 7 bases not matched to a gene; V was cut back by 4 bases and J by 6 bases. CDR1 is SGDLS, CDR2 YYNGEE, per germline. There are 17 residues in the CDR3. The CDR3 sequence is CASSLGLAGGPVNEQFF. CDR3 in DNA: TGTGCCAGCAGCTTGGGACTAGCGGGGGGGCCGGTCAATGAGCAGTTCTTC. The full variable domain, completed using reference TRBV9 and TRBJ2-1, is DSGVTQTPKHLITATGQRVTLRCSPRSGDLSVYWYQQSLDQGLQFLIQYYNGEERAKGNILERFSAQQFPDLHSELNLSSLELGDSALYFCASSLGLAGGPVNEQFFGPGTRLTVL.

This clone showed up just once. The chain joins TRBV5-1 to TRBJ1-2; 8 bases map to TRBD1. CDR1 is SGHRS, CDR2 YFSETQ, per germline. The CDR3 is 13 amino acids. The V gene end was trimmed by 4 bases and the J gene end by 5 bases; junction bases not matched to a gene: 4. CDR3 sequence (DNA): TGCGCCAGCAGCCTGACAGGGGCGTATGGCTACACCTTC. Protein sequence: CASSLTGAYGYTF.

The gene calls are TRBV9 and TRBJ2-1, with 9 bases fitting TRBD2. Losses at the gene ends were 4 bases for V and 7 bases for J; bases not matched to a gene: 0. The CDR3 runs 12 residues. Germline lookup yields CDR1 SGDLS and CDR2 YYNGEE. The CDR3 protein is CASSLAGNEQFF. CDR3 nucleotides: TGTGCCAGCAGCCTAGCGGGAAATGAGCAGTTCTTC.

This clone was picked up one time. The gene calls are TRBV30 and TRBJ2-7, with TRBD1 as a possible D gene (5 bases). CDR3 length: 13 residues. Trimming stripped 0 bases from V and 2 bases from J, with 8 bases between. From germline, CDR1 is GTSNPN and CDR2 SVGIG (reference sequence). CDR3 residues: CAWSVKGPYEQYF. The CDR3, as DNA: TGTGCCTGGAGTGTTAAGGGGCCCTACGAGCAGTACTTC.

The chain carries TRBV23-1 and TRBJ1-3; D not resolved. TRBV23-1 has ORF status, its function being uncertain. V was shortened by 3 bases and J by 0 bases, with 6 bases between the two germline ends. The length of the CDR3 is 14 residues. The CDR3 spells CASSHGVSGNTIYF. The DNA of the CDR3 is TGCGCCAGCAGTCACGGTGTCTCTGGAAACACCATATATTTT.

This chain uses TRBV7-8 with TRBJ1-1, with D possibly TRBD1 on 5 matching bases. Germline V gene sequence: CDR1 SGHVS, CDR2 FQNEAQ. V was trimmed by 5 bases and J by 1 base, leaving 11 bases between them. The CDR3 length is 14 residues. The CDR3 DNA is TGTGCCAGCAGCCCAGGGTGGCAGAACACTGAAGCTTTCTTT. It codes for CASSPGWQNTEAFF.

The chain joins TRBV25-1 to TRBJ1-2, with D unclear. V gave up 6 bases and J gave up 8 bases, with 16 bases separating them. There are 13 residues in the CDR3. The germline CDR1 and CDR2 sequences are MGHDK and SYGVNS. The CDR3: CASRREGKAGYTF. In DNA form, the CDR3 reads TGTGCCAGCAGACGGGAGGGTAAGGCGGGCTACACCTTC.

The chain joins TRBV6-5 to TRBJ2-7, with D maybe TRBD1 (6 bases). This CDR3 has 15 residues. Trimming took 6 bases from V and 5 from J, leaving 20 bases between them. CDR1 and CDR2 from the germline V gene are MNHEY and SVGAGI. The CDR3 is CASSPDRYRGDEQYV. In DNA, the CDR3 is TGTGCCAGCAGCCCAGACAGGTACCGAGGGGACGAGCAGTACGTC.

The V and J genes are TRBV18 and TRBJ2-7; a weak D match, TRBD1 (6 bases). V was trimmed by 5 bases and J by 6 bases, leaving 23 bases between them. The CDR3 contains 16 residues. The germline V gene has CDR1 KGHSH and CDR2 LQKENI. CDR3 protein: CASSSGPGVKATEQYV. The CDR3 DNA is TGTGCCAGCTCATCGGGCCCAGGGGTAAAGGCGACCGAGCAGTACGTC.

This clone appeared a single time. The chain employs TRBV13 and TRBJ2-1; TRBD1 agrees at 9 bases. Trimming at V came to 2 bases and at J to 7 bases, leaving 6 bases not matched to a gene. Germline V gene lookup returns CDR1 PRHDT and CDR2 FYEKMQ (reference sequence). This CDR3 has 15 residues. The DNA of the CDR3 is TGTGCCAGCAGCTTACGGACAGGGGTCAGGAATGAGCAGTTCTTC. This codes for CASSLRTGVRNEQFF. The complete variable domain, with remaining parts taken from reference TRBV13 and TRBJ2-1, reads AAGVIQSPRHLIKEKRETATLKCYPIPRHDTVYWYQQGPGQDPQFLISFYEKMQSDKGSIPDRFSAQQFSDYHSELNMSSLELGDSALYFCASSLRTGVRNEQFFGPGTRLTVL.

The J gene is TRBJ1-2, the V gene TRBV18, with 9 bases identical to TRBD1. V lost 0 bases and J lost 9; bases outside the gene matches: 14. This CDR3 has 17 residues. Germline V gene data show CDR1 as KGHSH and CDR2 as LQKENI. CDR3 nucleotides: TGTGCCAGCTCACCACCGGGGGGACTACAGGGGGCGACGAGCTACACCTTC. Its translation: CASSPPGGLQGATSYTF. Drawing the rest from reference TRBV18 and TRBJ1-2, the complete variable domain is NAGVMQNPRHLVRRRGQEARLRCSPMKGHSHVYWYRQLPEEGLKFMVYLQKENIIDESGMPKERFSAEFPKEGPSILRIQQVVRGDSAAYFCASSPPGGLQGATSYTFGSGTRLTVV.

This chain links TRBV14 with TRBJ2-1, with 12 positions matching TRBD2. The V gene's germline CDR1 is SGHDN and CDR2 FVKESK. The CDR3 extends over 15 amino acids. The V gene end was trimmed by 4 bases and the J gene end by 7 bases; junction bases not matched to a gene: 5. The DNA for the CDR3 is TGTGCCAGCAGCCTGAGTGGGACTAGCGGGAATGAGCAGTTCTTC. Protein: CASSLSGTSGNEQFF.

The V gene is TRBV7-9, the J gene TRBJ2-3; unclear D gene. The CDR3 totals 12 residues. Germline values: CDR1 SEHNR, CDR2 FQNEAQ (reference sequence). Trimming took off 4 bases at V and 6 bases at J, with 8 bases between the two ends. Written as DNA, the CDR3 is TGTGCCAGCAGCTCGACACTGGATACGCAGTATTTT. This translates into CASSSTLDTQYF.

DNA of the CDR3: TGTGCCAGCAGTCTGGCGGGAAATCAGCCCCAGCATTTT. This sequence encodes CASSLAGNQPQHF. This rearrangement joins TRBV12-3 or TRBV12-4 to TRBJ1-5, with D unclear. V was shortened by 5 bases and J by 4 bases, with 9 bases between the two germline ends. This CDR3 has 13 residues.

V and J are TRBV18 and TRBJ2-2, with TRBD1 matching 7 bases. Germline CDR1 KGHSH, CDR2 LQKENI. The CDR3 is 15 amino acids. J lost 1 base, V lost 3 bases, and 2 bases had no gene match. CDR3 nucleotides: TGTGCCAGCTCACCCGACAGGGTGAACACCGGGGAGCTGTTTTTT. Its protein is CASSPDRVNTGELFF.

The CDR3 bases are TGTGCCAGCAGCTCTCAGGGGGCCAGATCCTACAATGAGCAGTTCTTC. This translates into CASSSQGARSYNEQFF. The chain carries TRBV11-2 and TRBJ2-1; 8 bases map to TRBD1. The CDR3 has 16 residues. Looked up from germline, CDR1 is SGHAT and CDR2 is FQNNGV. V lost 4 bases to trimming and J lost 1 base; unmatched junction nucleotides: 6.

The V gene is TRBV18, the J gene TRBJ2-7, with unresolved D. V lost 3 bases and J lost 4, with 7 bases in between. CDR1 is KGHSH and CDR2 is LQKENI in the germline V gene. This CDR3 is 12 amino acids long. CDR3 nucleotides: TGTGCCAGCTCACCTTCGGAGTACGAGCAGTACTTC. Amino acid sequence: CASSPSEYEQYF.

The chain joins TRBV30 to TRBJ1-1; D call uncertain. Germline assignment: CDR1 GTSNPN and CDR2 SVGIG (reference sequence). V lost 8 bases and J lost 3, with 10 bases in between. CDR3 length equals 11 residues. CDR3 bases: TGTGCCCTCGGGGAGGACACTGAAGCTTTCTTT. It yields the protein CALGEDTEAFF.

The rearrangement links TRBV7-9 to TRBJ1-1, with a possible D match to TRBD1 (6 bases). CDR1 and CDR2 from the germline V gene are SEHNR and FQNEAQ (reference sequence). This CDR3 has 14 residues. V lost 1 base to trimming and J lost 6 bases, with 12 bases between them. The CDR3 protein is CASSLVTGTPEAFF. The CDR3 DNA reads TGTGCCAGCAGCTTAGTTACAGGGACCCCTGAAGCTTTCTTT.

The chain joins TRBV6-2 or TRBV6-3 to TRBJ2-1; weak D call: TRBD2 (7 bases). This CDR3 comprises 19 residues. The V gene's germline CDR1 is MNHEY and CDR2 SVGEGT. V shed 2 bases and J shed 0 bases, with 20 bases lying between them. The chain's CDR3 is CASSYGSLRGGSSYNEQFF. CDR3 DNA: TGTGCCAGCAGTTACGGATCGCTGAGGGGGGGCAGCTCCTACAATGAGCAGTTCTTC.

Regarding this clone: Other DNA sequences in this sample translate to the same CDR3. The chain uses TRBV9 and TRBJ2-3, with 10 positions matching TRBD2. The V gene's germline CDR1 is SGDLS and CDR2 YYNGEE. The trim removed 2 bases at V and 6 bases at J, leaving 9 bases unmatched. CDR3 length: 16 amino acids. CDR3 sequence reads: CASSVGGAGGLDTQYF. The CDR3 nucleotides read TGTGCCAGCAGCGTCGGGGGAGCGGGGGGGCTGGATACGCAGTATTTT. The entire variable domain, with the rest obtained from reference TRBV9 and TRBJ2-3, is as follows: DSGVTQTPKHLITATGQRVTLRCSPRSGDLSVYWYQQSLDQGLQFLIQYYNGEERAKGNILERFSAQQFPDLHSELNLSSLELGDSALYFCASSVGGAGGLDTQYFGPGTRLTVL.

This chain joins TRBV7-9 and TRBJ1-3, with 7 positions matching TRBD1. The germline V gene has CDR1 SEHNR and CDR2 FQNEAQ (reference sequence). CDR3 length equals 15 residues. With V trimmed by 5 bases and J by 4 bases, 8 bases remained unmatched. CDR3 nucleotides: TGTGCCAGCAGCCCCGACAGGGAAAGAGGAAACACCATATATTTT. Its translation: CASSPDRERGNTIYF.

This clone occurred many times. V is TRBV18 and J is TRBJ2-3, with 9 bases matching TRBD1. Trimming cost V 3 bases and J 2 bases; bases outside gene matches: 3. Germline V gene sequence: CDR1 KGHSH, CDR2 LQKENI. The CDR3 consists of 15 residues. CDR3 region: CASSPGQGHTDTQYF. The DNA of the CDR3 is TGTGCCAGCTCACCGGGACAGGGCCACACAGATACGCAGTATTTT.

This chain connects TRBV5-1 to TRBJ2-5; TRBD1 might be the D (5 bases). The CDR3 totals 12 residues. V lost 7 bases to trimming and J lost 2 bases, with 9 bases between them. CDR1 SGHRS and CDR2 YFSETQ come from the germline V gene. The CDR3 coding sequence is TGCGCCAGCTTTCGACAGCAAGAGACCCAGTACTTC. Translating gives CASFRQQETQYF.

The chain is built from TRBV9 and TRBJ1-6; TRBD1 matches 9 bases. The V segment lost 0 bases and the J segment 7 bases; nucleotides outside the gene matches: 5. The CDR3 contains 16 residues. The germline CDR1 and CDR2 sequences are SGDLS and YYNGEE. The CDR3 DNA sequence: TGTGCCAGCAGCGTAGAGGGCGGACAGGGGAATTCACCCCTCCACTTT. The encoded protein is CASSVEGGQGNSPLHF.

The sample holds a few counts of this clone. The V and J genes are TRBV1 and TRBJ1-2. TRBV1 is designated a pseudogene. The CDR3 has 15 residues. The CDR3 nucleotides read TGCACCAGCAGCCCGAGAGAGGGATCGAGAGATGGCTACACCTTC. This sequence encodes CTSSPREGSRDGYTF.

CDR3 in DNA: TGTGCCAGCAGTGTCGAACTAGCGGGGGGCGCCCCCCAGTTCTTC. It encodes CASSVELAGGAPQFF. The chain has TRBV6-4 and TRBJ2-1; 12 positions match TRBD2. Trimming at V came to 4 bases and at J to 13 bases, leaving 11 bases not matched to a gene. The CDR3 loop spans 15 amino acids. Germline CDR1 MRHNA, CDR2 SNTAGT.